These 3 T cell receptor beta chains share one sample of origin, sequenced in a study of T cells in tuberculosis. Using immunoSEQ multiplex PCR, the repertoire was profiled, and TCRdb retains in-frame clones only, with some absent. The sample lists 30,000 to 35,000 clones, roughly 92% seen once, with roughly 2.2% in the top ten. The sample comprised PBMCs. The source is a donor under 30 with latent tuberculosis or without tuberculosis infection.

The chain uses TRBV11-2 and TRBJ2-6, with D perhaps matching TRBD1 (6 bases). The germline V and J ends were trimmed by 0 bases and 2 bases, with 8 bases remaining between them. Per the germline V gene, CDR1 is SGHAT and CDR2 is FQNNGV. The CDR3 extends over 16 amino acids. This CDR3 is CASSLDRTAGANVLTF. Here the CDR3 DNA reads TGTGCCAGCAGCTTAGATCGGACAGCTGGGGCCAACGTCCTGACTTTC.

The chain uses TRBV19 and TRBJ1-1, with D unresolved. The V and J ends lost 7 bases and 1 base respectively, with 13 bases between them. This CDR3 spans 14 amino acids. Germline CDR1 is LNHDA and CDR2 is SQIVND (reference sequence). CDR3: CASTPWHGNTEAFF. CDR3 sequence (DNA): TGTGCCAGTACTCCCTGGCATGGGAACACTGAAGCTTTCTTT.

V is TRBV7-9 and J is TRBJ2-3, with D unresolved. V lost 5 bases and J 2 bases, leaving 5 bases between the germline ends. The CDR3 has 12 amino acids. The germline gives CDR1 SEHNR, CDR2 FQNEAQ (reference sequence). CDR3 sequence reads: CASSPNTDTQYF. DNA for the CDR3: TGTGCCAGCAGCCCCAACACAGATACGCAGTATTTT.